This T cell receptor beta chain emerged from a study of blood T cell repertoires in COVID-19. The CDR3 length is 14 residues. Trimming pared 0 bases from V and 4 bases from J, leaving 7 bases between. Germline V gene data show CDR1 as KGHDR and CDR2 as SFDVKD. Original processing methods: Estimation of nucleated cell counts was performed using reference gene primer amplification. Method: immunoSEQ multiplex PCR; TCRdb's copy keeps in-frame clones and lacks some. V and J calls and clone size come straight from that table; D and trimming were deduced from the DNA. The sample lists 200,000 to 300,000 clones; approximately 88% were seen once. Enrollees, roughly 18 to 89 years old, lived in approximately 24 US areas.

Sequenced input: PBMCs or T cells enriched from blood (not recorded which). The TCR sequence derives from a woman between 40 and 50 years old with acute COVID-19. J is TRBJ2-3 and V is TRBV24-1; tentative D call: TRBD2 (6 bases). Here the CDR3 DNA reads TGTGCCACCAGTGATTTGAGGGAGGCAGATACGCAGTATTTT. This sequence encodes CATSDLREADTQYF.